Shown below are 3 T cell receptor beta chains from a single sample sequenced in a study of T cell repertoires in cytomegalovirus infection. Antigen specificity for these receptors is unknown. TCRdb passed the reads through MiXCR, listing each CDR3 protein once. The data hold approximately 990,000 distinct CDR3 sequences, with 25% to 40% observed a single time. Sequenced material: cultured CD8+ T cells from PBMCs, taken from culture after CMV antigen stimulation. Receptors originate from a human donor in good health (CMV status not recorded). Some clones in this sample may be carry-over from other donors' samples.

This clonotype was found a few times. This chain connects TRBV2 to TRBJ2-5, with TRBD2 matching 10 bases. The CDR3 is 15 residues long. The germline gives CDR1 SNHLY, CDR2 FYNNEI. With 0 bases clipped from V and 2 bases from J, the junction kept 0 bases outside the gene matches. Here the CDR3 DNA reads TGTGCCAGCAGTGAAGCACTAGCGGGGCAAGAGACCCAGTACTTC. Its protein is CASSEALAGQETQYF.

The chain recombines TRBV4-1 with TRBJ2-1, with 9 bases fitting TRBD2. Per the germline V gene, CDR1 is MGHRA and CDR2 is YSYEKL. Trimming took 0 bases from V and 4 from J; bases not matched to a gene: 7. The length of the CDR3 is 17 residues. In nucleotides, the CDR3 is TGCGCCAGCAGCCAAGAGGAGGCTAGCGGGGATTACAATGAGCAGTTCTTC. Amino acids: CASSQEEASGDYNEQFF.

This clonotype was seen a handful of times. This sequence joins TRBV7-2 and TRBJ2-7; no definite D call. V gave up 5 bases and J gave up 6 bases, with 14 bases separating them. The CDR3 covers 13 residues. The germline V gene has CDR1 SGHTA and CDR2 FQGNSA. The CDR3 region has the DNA TGTGCCAGCAGCCGAACCGTCACCGGCGAGCAGTACGTC. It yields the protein CASSRTVTGEQYV.